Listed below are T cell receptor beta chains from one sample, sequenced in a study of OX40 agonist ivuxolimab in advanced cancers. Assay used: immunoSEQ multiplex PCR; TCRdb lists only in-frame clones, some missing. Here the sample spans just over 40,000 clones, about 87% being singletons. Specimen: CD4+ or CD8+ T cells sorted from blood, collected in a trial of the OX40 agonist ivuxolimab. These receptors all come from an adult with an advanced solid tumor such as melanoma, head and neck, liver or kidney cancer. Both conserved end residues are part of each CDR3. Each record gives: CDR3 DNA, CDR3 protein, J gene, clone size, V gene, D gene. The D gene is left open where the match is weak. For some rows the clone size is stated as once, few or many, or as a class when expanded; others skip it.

cdr3_nt: TGTGCCAGCAGCTTGCGTTCTGAAAAACTGTTTTTT
cdr3_aa: CASSLRSEKLFF
j_call: TRBJ1-4
clone_size: NA
v_call: TRBV7-9
d_call: NA

cdr3_nt: TGTGCCAGCAGCCCGGGACGCCTTAGCACAGATACGCAGTATTTT
cdr3_aa: CASSPGRLSTDTQYF
j_call: TRBJ2-3
clone_size: NA
v_call: TRBV5-4
d_call: NA

cdr3_nt: TGTGCCAGCAGTAAGACAGGGATTTGGGAGACCCAGTACTTC
cdr3_aa: CASSKTGIWETQYF
j_call: TRBJ2-5
clone_size: NA
v_call: TRBV27
d_call: TRBD1

cdr3_nt: TGTGCCAGCAGTTCACAGATGAACACTGAAGCTTTCTTT
cdr3_aa: CASSSQMNTEAFF
j_call: TRBJ1-1
clone_size: NA
v_call: TRBV27
d_call: NA

cdr3_nt: TGTGCCACATCGAGGAAAGAGACCCAGTACTTC
cdr3_aa: CATSRKETQYF
j_call: TRBJ2-5
clone_size: NA
v_call: TRBV19
d_call: NA

cdr3_nt: TGTGCCAGCAGCCAAGACGGGCAGGGCGCTGACGAAAAACTGTTTTTT
cdr3_aa: CASSQDGQGADEKLFF
j_call: TRBJ1-4
clone_size: NA
v_call: TRBV14
d_call: NA

cdr3_nt: TGTGCCAGCTCTTACCTCCTCGCGTTTGATGAGCAGTTCTTC
cdr3_aa: CASSYLLAFDEQFF
j_call: TRBJ2-1
clone_size: NA
v_call: TRBV27
d_call: NA

cdr3_nt: TGTGCCAGCAGCCGCCAGGGGGGATTCGAGGCTTTCTTT
cdr3_aa: CASSRQGGFEAFF
j_call: TRBJ1-1
clone_size: NA
v_call: TRBV6-5
d_call: TRBD1

cdr3_nt: TGTGCCAGTAGTGTGGACGGGCAAGAGACCCAGTACTTC
cdr3_aa: CASSVDGQETQYF
j_call: TRBJ2-5
clone_size: NA
v_call: TRBV19
d_call: NA

cdr3_nt: TGTGCCAGCAGCGAATTAAGGAGAAGGGGGCCTGCTAGCACAGATACGCAGTATTTT
cdr3_aa: CASSELRRRGPASTDTQYF
j_call: TRBJ2-3
clone_size: NA
v_call: TRBV11-2
d_call: TRBD1

cdr3_nt: TGTGCCAGCAGCCGGGGGGGTGAGCAGTTCTTC
cdr3_aa: CASSRGGEQFF
j_call: TRBJ2-1
clone_size: NA
v_call: TRBV7-9
d_call: TRBD2

cdr3_nt: TGTGCCAGCAGCCCGACTAGCGGCACAGATACGCAGTATTTT
cdr3_aa: CASSPTSGTDTQYF
j_call: TRBJ2-3
clone_size: NA
v_call: TRBV6-4
d_call: TRBD2

cdr3_nt: TGTGCCAGTAGTACGCCCCCCGTCGGCGAGCAGTACTTC
cdr3_aa: CASSTPPVGEQYF
j_call: TRBJ2-7
clone_size: NA
v_call: TRBV19
d_call: NA

cdr3_nt: TGTGCCAGCAGTGGATCAGGGGCCGGGGCCAACGTCCTGACTTTC
cdr3_aa: CASSGSGAGANVLTF
j_call: TRBJ2-6
clone_size: NA
v_call: TRBV6-5
d_call: NA

cdr3_nt: TGTGCCTGGAGTGCAAGTTGGGGGACGCGGGAAAAACTGTTTTTT
cdr3_aa: CAWSASWGTREKLFF
j_call: TRBJ1-4
clone_size: NA
v_call: TRBV30
d_call: NA

cdr3_nt: TGTGCCAGCAGTCCTTACAGGGACGGAAACACCATATATTTT
cdr3_aa: CASSPYRDGNTIYF
j_call: TRBJ1-3
clone_size: NA
v_call: TRBV28
d_call: NA

cdr3_nt: TGTGCCAGCAGTGTCAGCGGGACCCGGGCCGGGGAGCTGTTTTTT
cdr3_aa: CASSVSGTRAGELFF
j_call: TRBJ2-2
clone_size: few
v_call: TRBV6-4
d_call: TRBD2

cdr3_nt: TGTGCCACCAGCAGGCCGACACCGCTTCTCAATGAGCAGTTCTTC
cdr3_aa: CATSRPTPLLNEQFF
j_call: TRBJ2-1
clone_size: once
v_call: TRBV15
d_call: NA

cdr3_nt: TGTGCCAGCAGCACCCGGGACAGGGATAATTCACCCCTCCACTTT
cdr3_aa: CASSTRDRDNSPLHF
j_call: TRBJ1-6
clone_size: NA
v_call: TRBV9
d_call: TRBD1

cdr3_nt: TGTGCCAGCAGTCCGGAGACTAGCGGCTCCTACGAGCAGTACTTC
cdr3_aa: CASSPETSGSYEQYF
j_call: TRBJ2-7
clone_size: NA
v_call: TRBV27
d_call: TRBD2

cdr3_nt: TGTGCCAGCGCCGAAGGGGGCACAGATACGCAGTATTTT
cdr3_aa: CASAEGGTDTQYF
j_call: TRBJ2-3
clone_size: once
v_call: TRBV6-6
d_call: NA

cdr3_nt: TGTGCCAGCAGTACTAGGGGAAATGAGCAGTTCTTC
cdr3_aa: CASSTRGNEQFF
j_call: TRBJ2-1
clone_size: NA
v_call: TRBV27
d_call: NA

cdr3_nt: TGTGCCAGCAGCTTAGGTAACAGAGGGACCCAGTACTTC
cdr3_aa: CASSLGNRGTQYF
j_call: TRBJ2-5
clone_size: NA
v_call: TRBV5-6
d_call: NA

cdr3_nt: TGTGCCACCAGCAGAGATTGGGGGAACACTGAAGCTTTCTTT
cdr3_aa: CATSRDWGNTEAFF
j_call: TRBJ1-1
clone_size: NA
v_call: TRBV15
d_call: NA

cdr3_nt: TGTGCCAGCAGCTTAGGGTATGGACTAGCGGGAGAGAATGAGCAGTTCTTC
cdr3_aa: CASSLGYGLAGENEQFF
j_call: TRBJ2-1
clone_size: NA
v_call: TRBV11-3
d_call: TRBD2

cdr3_nt: TGTGCCAGCTCACAACCCCCCTTGCGGGATGGCTACACCTTC
cdr3_aa: CASSQPPLRDGYTF
j_call: TRBJ1-2
clone_size: NA
v_call: TRBV18
d_call: NA

cdr3_nt: TGTGCCAGCAGCCCAATGGGGGGCAGAGGGCCTTATAGGGAAAAACTGTTTTTT
cdr3_aa: CASSPMGGRGPYREKLFF
j_call: TRBJ1-4
clone_size: NA
v_call: TRBV7-9
d_call: NA

cdr3_nt: TGTGCCAGCAGTTCCCAGGAGACCCAGTACTTC
cdr3_aa: CASSSQETQYF
j_call: TRBJ2-5
clone_size: few
v_call: TRBV28
d_call: NA

cdr3_nt: TGCGCCAGCAGCCAAGTAAGGGACAGTGGAAACACCATATATTTT
cdr3_aa: CASSQVRDSGNTIYF
j_call: TRBJ1-3
clone_size: few
v_call: TRBV4-1
d_call: TRBD1

cdr3_nt: TGTGCCAGCAGTGAAGCGGGGACTAGCGGGATGAGGAATGAGCAGTTCTTC
cdr3_aa: CASSEAGTSGMRNEQFF
j_call: TRBJ2-1
clone_size: NA
v_call: TRBV2
d_call: TRBD2

cdr3_nt: TGTGCCAGCAGTTCACCCCACCGTGTTGATGGAGATGGCTACACCTTC
cdr3_aa: CASSSPHRVDGDGYTF
j_call: TRBJ1-2
clone_size: NA
v_call: TRBV6-5
d_call: NA